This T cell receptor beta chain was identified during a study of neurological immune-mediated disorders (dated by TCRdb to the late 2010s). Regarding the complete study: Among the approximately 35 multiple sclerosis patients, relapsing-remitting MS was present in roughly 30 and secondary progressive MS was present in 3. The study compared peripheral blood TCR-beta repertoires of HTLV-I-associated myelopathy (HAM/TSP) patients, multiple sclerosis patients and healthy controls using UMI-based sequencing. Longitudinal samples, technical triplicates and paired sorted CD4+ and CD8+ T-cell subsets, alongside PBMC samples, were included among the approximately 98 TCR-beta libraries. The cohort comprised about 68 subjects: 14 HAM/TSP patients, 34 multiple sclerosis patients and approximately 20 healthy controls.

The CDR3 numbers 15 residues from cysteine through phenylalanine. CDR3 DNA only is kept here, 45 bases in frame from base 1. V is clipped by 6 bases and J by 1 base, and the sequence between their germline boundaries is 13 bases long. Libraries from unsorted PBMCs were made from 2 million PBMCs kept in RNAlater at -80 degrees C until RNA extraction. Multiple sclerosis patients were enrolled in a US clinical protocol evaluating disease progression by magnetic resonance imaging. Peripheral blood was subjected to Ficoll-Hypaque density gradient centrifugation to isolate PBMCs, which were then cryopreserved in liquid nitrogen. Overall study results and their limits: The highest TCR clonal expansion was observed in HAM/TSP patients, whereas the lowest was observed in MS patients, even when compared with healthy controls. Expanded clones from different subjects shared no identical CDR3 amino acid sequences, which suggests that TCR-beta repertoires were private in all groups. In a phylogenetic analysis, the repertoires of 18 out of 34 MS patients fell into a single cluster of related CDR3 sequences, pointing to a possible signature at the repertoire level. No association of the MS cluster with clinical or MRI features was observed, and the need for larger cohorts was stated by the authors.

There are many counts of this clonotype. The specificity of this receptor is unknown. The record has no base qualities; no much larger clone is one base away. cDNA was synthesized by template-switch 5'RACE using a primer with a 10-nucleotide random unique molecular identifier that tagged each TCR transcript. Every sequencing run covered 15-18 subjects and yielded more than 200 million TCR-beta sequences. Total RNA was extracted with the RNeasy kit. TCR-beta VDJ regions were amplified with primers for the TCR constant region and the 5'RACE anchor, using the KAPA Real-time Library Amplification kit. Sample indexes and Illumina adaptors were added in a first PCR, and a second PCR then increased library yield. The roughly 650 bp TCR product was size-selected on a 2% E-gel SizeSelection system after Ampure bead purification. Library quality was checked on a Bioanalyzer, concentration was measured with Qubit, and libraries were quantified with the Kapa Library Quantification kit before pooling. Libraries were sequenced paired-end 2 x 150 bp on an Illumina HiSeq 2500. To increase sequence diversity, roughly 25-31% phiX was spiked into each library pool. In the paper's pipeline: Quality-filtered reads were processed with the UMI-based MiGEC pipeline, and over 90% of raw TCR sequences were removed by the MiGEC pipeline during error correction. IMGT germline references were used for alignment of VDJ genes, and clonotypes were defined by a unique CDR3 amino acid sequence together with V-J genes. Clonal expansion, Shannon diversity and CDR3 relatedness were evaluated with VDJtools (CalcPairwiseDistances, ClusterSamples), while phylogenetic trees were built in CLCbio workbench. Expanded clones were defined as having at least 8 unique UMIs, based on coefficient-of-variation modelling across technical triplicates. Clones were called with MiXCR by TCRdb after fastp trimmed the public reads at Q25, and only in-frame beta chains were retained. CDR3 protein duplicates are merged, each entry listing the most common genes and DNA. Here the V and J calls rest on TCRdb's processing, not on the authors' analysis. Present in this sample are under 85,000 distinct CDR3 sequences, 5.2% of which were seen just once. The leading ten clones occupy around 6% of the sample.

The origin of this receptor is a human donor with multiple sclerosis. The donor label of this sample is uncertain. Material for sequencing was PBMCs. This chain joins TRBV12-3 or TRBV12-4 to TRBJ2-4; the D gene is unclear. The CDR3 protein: CASSPRIFAKNIQYF. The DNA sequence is TGTGCCAGCAGCCCTAGAATCTTCGCCAAAAACATTCAGTACTTC.